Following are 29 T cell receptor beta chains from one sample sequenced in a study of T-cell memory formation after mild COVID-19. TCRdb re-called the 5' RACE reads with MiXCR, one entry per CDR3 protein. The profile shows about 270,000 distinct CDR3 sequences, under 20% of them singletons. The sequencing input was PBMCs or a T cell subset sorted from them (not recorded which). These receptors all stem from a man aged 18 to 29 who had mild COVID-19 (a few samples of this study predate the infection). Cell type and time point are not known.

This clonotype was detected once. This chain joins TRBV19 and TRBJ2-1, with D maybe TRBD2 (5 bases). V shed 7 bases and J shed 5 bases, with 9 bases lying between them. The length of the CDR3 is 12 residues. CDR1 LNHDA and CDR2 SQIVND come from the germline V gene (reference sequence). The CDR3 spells CASKEEDNEQFF. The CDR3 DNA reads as TGTGCCAGTAAGGAGGAGGACAATGAGCAGTTCTTC. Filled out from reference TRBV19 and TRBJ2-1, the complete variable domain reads DGGITQSPKYLFRKEGQNVTLSCEQNLNHDAMYWYRQDPGQGLRLIYYSQIVNDFQKGDIAEGYSVSREKKESFPLTVTSAQKNPTAFYLCASKEEDNEQFFGPGTRLTVL.

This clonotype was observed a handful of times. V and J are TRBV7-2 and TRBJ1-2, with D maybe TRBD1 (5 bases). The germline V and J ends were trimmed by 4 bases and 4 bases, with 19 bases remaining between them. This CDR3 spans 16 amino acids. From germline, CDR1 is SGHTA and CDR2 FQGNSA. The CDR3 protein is CASSYDPRDSSYGYTF. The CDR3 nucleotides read TGTGCCAGCAGCTATGACCCTAGGGACTCTAGCTATGGCTACACCTTC.

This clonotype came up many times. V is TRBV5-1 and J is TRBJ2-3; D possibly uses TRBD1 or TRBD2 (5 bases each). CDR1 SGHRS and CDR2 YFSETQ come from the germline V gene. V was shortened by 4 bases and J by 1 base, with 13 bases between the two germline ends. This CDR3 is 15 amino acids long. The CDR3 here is CASSPDLGGTDTQYF. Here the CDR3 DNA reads TGCGCCAGCAGCCCAGACCTGGGGGGCACAGATACGCAGTATTTT.

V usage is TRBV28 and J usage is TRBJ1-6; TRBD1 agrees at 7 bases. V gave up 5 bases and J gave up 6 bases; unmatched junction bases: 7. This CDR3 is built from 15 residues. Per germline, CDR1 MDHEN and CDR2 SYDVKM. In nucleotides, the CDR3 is TGTGCCAGCAGTCTACAGGGGAGGGGTAATTCACCCCTCCACTTT. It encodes CASSLQGRGNSPLHF.

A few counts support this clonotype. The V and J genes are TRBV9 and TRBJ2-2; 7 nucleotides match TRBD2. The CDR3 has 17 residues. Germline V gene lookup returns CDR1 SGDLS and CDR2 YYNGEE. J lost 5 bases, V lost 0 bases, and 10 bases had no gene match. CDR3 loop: CASSVVTSASSTGELFF. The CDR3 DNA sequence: TGTGCCAGCAGCGTAGTCACTAGCGCTAGCAGTACCGGGGAGCTGTTTTTT.

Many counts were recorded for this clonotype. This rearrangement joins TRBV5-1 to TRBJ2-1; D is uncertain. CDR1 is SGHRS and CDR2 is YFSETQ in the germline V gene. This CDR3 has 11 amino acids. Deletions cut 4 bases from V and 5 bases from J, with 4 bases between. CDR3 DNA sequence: TGCGCCAGCAGCCAGGACAATGAGCAGTTCTTC. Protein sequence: CASSQDNEQFF.

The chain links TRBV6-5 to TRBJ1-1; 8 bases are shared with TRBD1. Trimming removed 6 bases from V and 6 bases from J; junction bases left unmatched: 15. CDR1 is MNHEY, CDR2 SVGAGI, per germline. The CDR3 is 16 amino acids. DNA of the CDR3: TGTGCCAGCAGCGCTGGGACAGGAGGGGTGTGGGCTGAAGCTTTCTTT. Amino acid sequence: CASSAGTGGVWAEAFF.

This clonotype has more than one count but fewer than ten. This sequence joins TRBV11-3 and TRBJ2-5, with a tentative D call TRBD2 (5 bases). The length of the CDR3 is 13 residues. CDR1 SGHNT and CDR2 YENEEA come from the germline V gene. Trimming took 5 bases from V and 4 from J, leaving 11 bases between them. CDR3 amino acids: CASSTTEGETQYF. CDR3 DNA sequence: TGTGCCAGCAGCACGACCGAGGGAGAGACCCAGTACTTC.

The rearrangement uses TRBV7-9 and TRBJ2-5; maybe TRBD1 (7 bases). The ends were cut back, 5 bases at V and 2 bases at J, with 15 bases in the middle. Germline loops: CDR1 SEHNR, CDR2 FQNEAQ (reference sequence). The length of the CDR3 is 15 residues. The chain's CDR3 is CASSGRGVRQETQYF. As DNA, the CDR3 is TGTGCCAGCAGCGGCAGGGGGGTTAGGCAAGAGACCCAGTACTTC.

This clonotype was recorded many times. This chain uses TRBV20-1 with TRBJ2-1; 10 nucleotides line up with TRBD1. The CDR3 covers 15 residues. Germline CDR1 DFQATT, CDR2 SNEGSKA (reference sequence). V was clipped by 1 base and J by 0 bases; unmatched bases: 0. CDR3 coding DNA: TGCAGTGCTAGAGGGACAGGGGGCTCCTACAATGAGCAGTTCTTC. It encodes CSARGTGGSYNEQFF.

The CDR3 DNA reads TGTGCCAGCAGTTTAGTGCAGGGCGGGGAGCTGTTTTTT. This encodes CASSLVQGGELFF. The chain joins TRBV12-3 or TRBV12-4 to TRBJ2-2, with D maybe TRBD1 (5 bases). V lost 1 base and J 7 bases, leaving 7 bases between the germline ends. The CDR3 spans 13 residues.

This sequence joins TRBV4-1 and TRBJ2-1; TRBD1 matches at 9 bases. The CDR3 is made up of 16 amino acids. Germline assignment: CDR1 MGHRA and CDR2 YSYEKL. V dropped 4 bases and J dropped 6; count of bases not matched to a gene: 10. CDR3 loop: CASSLIPGQGTNEQFF. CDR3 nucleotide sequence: TGCGCCAGCAGCCTTATACCGGGACAGGGAACCAATGAGCAGTTCTTC.

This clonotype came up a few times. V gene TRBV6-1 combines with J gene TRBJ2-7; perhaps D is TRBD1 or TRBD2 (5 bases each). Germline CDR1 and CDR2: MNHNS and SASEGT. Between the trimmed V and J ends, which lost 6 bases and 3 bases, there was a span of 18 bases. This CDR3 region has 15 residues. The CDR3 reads CASRRDGYTGYEQYV. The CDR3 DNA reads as TGTGCCAGCAGGAGGGACGGGTATACAGGCTACGAGCAGTACGTC.

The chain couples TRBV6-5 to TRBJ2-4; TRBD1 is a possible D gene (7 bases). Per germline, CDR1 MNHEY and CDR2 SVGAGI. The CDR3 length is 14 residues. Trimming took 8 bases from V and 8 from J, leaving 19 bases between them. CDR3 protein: CASQTLRGAYIQYF. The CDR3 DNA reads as TGTGCCAGCCAAACCCTCAGGGGGGCGTACATTCAGTACTTC.

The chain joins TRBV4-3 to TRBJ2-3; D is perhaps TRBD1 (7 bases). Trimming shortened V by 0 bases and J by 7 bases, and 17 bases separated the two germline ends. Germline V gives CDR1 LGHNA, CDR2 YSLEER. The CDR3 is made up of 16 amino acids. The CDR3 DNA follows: TGCGCCAGCAGCCAAGATCTAGGAGGGGGCCTAAATACGCAGTATTTT. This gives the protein CASSQDLGGGLNTQYF.

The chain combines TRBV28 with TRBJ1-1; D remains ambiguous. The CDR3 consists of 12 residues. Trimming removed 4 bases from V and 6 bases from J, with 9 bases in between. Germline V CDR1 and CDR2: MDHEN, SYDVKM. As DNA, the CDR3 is TGTGCCAGCAGTTCCGCCACCCCTGAAGCTTTCTTT. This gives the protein CASSSATPEAFF.

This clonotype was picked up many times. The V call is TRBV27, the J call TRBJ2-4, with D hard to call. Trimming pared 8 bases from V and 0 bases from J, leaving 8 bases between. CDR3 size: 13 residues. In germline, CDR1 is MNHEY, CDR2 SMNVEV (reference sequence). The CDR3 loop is CASPMSAKNIQYF. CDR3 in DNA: TGTGCCAGCCCTATGTCAGCCAAAAACATTCAGTACTTC.

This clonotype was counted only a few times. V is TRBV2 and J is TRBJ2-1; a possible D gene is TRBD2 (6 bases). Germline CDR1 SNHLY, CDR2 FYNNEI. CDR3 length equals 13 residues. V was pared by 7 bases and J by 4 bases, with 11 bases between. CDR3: CASNGRTYNEQFF. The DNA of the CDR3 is TGTGCCAGCAACGGGAGAACTTACAATGAGCAGTTCTTC. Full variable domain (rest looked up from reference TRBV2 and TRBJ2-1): EPEVTQTPSHQVTQMGQEVILRCVPISNHLYFYWYRQILGQKVEFLVSFYNNEISEKSEIFDDQFSVERPDGSNFTLKIRSTKLEDSAMYFCASNGRTYNEQFFGPGTRLTVL.

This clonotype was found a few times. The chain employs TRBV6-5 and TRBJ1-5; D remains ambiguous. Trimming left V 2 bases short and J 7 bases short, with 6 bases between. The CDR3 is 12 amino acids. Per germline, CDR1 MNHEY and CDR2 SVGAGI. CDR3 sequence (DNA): TGTGCCAGCAGTTACCCGGGACAGCCCCAGCATTTT. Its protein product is CASSYPGQPQHF.

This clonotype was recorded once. CDR3 in amino acids: CSARGRNIQYF. CDR3 DNA: TGCAGTGCTAGGGGCCGAAACATTCAGTACTTC. The chain joins TRBV20-1 to TRBJ2-4; unclear D gene. This CDR3 contains 11 residues. Looked up from germline, CDR1 is DFQATT and CDR2 is SNEGSKA (reference sequence). The V gene lost 3 bases and the J gene lost 6 bases, with 6 bases spanning the gap.

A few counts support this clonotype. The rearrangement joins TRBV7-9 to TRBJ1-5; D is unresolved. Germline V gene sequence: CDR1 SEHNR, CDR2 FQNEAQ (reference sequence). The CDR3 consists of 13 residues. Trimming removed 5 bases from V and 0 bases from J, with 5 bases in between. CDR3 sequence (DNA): TGTGCCAGCAGCGATTATAGCAATCAGCCCCAGCATTTT. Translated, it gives CASSDYSNQPQHF.

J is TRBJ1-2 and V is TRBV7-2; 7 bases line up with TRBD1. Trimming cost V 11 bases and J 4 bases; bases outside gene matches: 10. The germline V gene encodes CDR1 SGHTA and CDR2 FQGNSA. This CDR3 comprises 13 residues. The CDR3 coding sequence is TGTGCCGCTTCCCAGGGGGTATCCTATGGCTACACCTTC. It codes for CAASQGVSYGYTF.

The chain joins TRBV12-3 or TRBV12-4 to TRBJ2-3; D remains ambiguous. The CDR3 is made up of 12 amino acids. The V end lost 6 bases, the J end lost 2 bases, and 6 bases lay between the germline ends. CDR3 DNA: TGTGCCAGCAGGCGGTACACAGATACGCAGTATTTT. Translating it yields CASRRYTDTQYF.

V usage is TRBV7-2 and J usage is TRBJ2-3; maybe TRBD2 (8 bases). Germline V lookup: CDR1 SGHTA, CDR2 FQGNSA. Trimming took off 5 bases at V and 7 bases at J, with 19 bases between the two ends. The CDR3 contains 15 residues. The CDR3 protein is CASSPGGDSTHTQYF. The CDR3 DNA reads TGTGCCAGCAGCCCGGGGGGGGACAGCACCCATACGCAGTATTTT.

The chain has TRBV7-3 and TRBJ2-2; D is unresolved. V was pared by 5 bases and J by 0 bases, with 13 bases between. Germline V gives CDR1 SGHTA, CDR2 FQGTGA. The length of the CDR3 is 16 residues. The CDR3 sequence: CASSLPHGSNTGELFF. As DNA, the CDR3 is TGTGCCAGCAGCCTACCCCACGGGTCGAACACCGGGGAGCTGTTTTTT.

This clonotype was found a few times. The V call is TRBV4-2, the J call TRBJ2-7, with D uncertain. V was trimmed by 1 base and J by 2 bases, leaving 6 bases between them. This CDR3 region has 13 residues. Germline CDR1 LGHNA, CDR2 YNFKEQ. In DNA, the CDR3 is TGTGCCAGCAGCCAAGCGGTTACCTACGAGCAGTACTTC. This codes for CASSQAVTYEQYF.

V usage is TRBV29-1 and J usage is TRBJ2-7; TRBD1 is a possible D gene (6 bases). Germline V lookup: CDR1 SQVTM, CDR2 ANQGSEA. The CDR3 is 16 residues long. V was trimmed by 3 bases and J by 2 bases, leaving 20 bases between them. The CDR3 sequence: CSVDLRGVAGAYEQYF. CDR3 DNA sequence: TGCAGCGTTGATCTGAGGGGTGTCGCAGGGGCCTACGAGCAGTACTTC.

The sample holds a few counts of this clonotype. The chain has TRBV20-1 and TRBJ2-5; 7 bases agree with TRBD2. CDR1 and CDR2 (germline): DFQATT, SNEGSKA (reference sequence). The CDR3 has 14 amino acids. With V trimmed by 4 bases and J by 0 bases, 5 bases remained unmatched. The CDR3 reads CSAIRAGDQETQYF. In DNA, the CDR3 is TGCAGTGCTATAAGGGCGGGGGACCAAGAGACCCAGTACTTC.

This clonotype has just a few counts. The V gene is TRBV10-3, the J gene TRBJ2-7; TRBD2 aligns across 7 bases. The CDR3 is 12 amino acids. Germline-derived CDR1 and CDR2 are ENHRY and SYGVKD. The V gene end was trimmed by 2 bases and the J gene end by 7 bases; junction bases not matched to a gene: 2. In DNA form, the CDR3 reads TGTGCCATCAGTGAGCCCGGGGGGGAGCAGTACGTC. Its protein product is CAISEPGGEQYV.